This passage covers 21 T cell receptor beta chains from one sample sequenced in a study of vaccination and CD4 T cells after COVID-19 (dated by TCRdb to 2022 to 2024). Per the publication, the time point label means: late sampling 161 to 241 days after vaccination in a few convalescent patients. Library creation used PCR. Sequencing was performed on an Illumina iSeq 100. In TCRdb, the public reads were trimmed at Q25 with fastp and aligned with MiXCR, with productive beta chains retained. Rows are unified per CDR3 protein, each entry keeping the most common DNA and genes. Within this sample are roughly 30,000 distinct CDR3 sequences, with 50% to 65% of them counted one time only. The ten biggest clones cover around 6% of the sample. The specimen was CD4+ T cells from blood, collected about 7 months after SARS-CoV-2 vaccination. These receptors were collected from a human donor who had recovered from COVID-19.

This clonotype was observed a few times. The V and J genes are TRBV27 and TRBJ1-2; D is unresolved. The CDR3 spans 13 residues. V was shortened by 1 base and J by 4 bases, with 7 bases between the two germline ends. The germline CDR1 and CDR2 sequences are MNHEY and SMNVEV (reference sequence). For the CDR3, the DNA is TGTGCCAGCAGTTTATGGGCAGGCTATGGCTACACCTTC. Its protein product is CASSLWAGYGYTF.

CDR3 DNA sequence: TGTGCCAGCAGCTCCATAGCGGGAGGAAGCACAGATACGCAGTATTTT. Residues: CASSSIAGGSTDTQYF. J is TRBJ2-3 and V is TRBV7-2; 10 bases fit TRBD2. Unmatched junction bases numbered 4, after V lost 4 bases and J lost 0 bases. CDR3 size: 16 residues. Germline values: CDR1 SGHTA, CDR2 FQGNSA. The full variable domain, with the rest looked up from reference TRBV7-2 and TRBJ2-3, is GAGVSQSPSNKVTEKGKDVELRCDPISGHTALYWYRQSLGQGLEFLIYFQGNSAPDKSGLPSDRFSAERTGGSVSTLTIQRTQQEDSAVYLCASSSIAGGSTDTQYFGPGTRLTVL.

The chain employs TRBV7-2 and TRBJ1-1; D not certain. With 6 bases removed from V and 0 bases from J, the gap between germline ends came to 5 bases. This CDR3 contains 12 residues. Germline assignment: CDR1 SGHTA and CDR2 FQGNSA. The CDR3 nucleotides read TGTGCCAGCAGTTACATGAACACTGAAGCTTTCTTT. The encoded protein is CASSYMNTEAFF.

This clonotype was seen a few times. The rearrangement joins TRBV15 to TRBJ1-4; a weak D match, TRBD1 (5 bases). Germline CDR1 LNHNV, CDR2 YYDKDF (reference sequence). The CDR3 runs 13 residues. The V end was cut by 5 bases, the J end by 7 bases, with 11 bases between. CDR3: CATSSGPGEKLFF. The CDR3 DNA sequence: TGTGCCACCAGCTCGGGACCGGGTGAAAAACTGTTTTTT. The full variable domain, with the rest looked up from reference TRBV15 and TRBJ1-4, is DAMVIQNPRYQVTQFGKPVTLSCSQTLNHNVMYWYQQKSSQAPKLLFHYYDKDFNNEADTPDNFQSRRPNTSFCFLDIRSPGLGDTAMYLCATSSGPGEKLFFGSGTQLSVL.

A few counts support this clonotype. The chain has TRBV7-9 and TRBJ2-1, with 8 bases aligning to TRBD2. Per the germline V gene, CDR1 is SEHNR and CDR2 is FQNEAQ (reference sequence). V lost 5 bases, J lost 5 bases, and 8 bases stayed unmatched. The CDR3 runs to 15 residues. The chain's CDR3 is CASSPGGTRNNEQFF. The CDR3, as DNA: TGTGCCAGCAGCCCGGGGGGGACTCGCAACAATGAGCAGTTCTTC. The full variable domain, rest sourced from reference TRBV7-9 and TRBJ2-1, is DTGVSQNPRHKITKRGQNVTFRCDPISEHNRLYWYRQTLGQGPEFLTYFQNEAQLEKSRLLSDRFSAERPKGSFSTLEIQRTEQGDSAMYLCASSPGGTRNNEQFFGPGTRLTVL.

The rearrangement uses TRBV20-1 and TRBJ2-3; TRBD2 might be the D (5 bases). The CDR3 consists of 14 residues. V lost 2 bases and J 2 bases, leaving 11 bases between the germline ends. Germline values: CDR1 DFQATT, CDR2 SNEGSKA (reference sequence). In DNA, the CDR3 is TGCAGTGCTAGATCTAGCAGAGCCACAGATACGCAGTATTTT. Amino acids: CSARSSRATDTQYF.

The gene calls are TRBV2 and TRBJ1-5; perhaps TRBD1 as D (5 bases). Trimming pared 5 bases from V and 2 bases from J, leaving 13 bases between. Germline V gene lookup returns CDR1 SNHLY and CDR2 FYNNEI. CDR3 size: 15 residues. The DNA of the CDR3 is TGTGCCAGCAGTCACCAGGGAGGCGGCAATCAGCCCCAGCATTTT. Protein: CASSHQGGGNQPQHF.

J is TRBJ2-3 and V is TRBV7-8; D gene ambiguous. CDR1 SGHVS and CDR2 FQNEAQ come from the germline V gene. With 4 bases removed from V and 4 bases from J, the gap between germline ends came to 12 bases. The CDR3 extends over 14 amino acids. This CDR3 reads CASSYSWIPDTQYF. CDR3 sequence (DNA): TGTGCCAGCAGCTATTCATGGATTCCAGATACGCAGTATTTT.

This clonotype occurred a few times. This chain joins TRBV27 and TRBJ1-6, with D possibly matching TRBD1 (5 bases). Between the trimmed V and J ends, which lost 3 bases and 7 bases, there was a span of 16 bases. The CDR3 is 16 residues long. CDR1 and CDR2 from the germline V gene are MNHEY and SMNVEV (reference sequence). This CDR3 reads CASSFLGEGWNSPLHF. CDR3 coding DNA: TGTGCCAGCAGTTTCCTGGGGGAGGGTTGGAATTCACCCCTCCACTTT.

This chain links TRBV28 with TRBJ1-6, with D possibly TRBD1 on 6 matching bases. Per the germline V gene, CDR1 is MDHEN and CDR2 is SYDVKM. The CDR3 spans 17 residues. The germline V and J ends were trimmed by 3 bases and 0 bases, with 12 bases remaining between them. CDR3 in DNA: TGTGCCAGCAGTTTGGGGGGCGCGAGCTCCTATAATTCACCCCTCCACTTT. Translated: CASSLGGASSYNSPLHF.

A single count supports this clonotype. At one end, the junction sequence differs from germline, possibly due to a read error. The chain carries TRBV7-7 and TRBJ2-7; TRBD2 matches 7 bases. The CDR3 is made up of 14 amino acids. Germline V lookup: CDR1 SSHAT, CDR2 FNYEAQ (reference sequence). The CDR3 DNA follows: TGTGCTAGCAGCCCCCAGCGGGGCGCCTACGAGCAGTACTTC. Translation gives CASSPQRGAYEQYF. Full variable domain (missing parts from reference TRBV7-7 and TRBJ2-7): GAGVSQSPRYKVTKRGQDVTLRCDPISSHATLYWYQQALGQGPEFLTYFNYEAQPDKSGLPSDRFSAERPEGSISTLTIQRTEQRDSAMYRCASSPQRGAYEQYFGPGTRLTVT.

V is TRBV20-1 and J is TRBJ1-1; 8 positions agree with TRBD1. Trimming removed 0 bases from V and 5 bases from J; junction bases left unmatched: 2. Looked up from germline, CDR1 is DFQATT and CDR2 is SNEGSKA (reference sequence). This CDR3 comprises 13 residues. Here the CDR3 reads CSAREQGETEAFF. Here the CDR3 DNA reads TGCAGTGCTAGAGAACAGGGGGAGACTGAAGCTTTCTTT.

The gene calls are TRBV7-3 and TRBJ2-1, with 7 bases aligning to TRBD2. This CDR3 region has 16 residues. CDR1 and CDR2 from the germline V gene are SGHTA and FQGTGA. The junction had 13 bases not matched to a gene; V was cut back by 10 bases and J by 1 base. CDR3 loop: CATSDWGGSSYNEQFF. The CDR3 DNA reads TGTGCCACCAGTGATTGGGGCGGGAGTTCCTACAATGAGCAGTTCTTC.

The V gene is TRBV6-5, the J gene TRBJ1-1; 7 positions match TRBD1. The V gene's germline CDR1 is MNHEY and CDR2 SVGAGI. This CDR3 has 16 residues. V lost 0 bases to trimming and J lost 4 bases; unmatched junction nucleotides: 8. This CDR3 reads CASSYSEGALGTEAFF. For the CDR3, the DNA is TGTGCCAGCAGTTACTCTGAGGGGGCGCTTGGCACTGAAGCTTTCTTT.

This clonotype was counted once. V gene TRBV6-5 combines with J gene TRBJ2-7, with D possibly being TRBD1 (6 bases). The V gene's germline CDR1 is MNHEY and CDR2 SVGAGI. Trimming left V 0 bases short and J 4 bases short, with 16 bases between. This CDR3 contains 16 residues. The DNA for the CDR3 is TGTGCCAGCAGTTACTCGATTGGCAGGGGAACGTACGAGCAGTACTTC. This gives the protein CASSYSIGRGTYEQYF.

J is TRBJ1-2 and V is TRBV6-2 or TRBV6-3; 10 bases are shared with TRBD1. There are 15 residues in the CDR3. Trimming took 7 bases from V and 4 from J; bases not matched to a gene: 9. CDR1 is MNHEY and CDR2 is SVGEGT in the germline V gene. CDR3: CASTPSGQGFYGYTF. DNA of the CDR3: TGTGCCAGCACACCCTCGGGACAGGGGTTCTATGGCTACACCTTC.

The chain has TRBV5-4 and TRBJ1-6; D remains ambiguous. Trimming removed 2 bases from V and 8 bases from J, with 8 bases in between. The CDR3 runs 13 residues. The germline V gene has CDR1 SGHNT and CDR2 YYREEE (reference sequence). Written as DNA, the CDR3 is TGTGCCAGCAGCTTTAGGTTGGATTCACCCCTCCACTTT. Encoded protein: CASSFRLDSPLHF.

DNA of the CDR3: TGTGCCAGCAGTCCCGCGGGACTAGCCCCCTACGAGCAGTACTTC. Translated: CASSPAGLAPYEQYF. The chain is built from TRBV27 and TRBJ2-7, with 9 bases aligning to TRBD2. This CDR3 spans 15 amino acids. V was pared by 5 bases and J by 2 bases, with 7 bases of the junction left unmatched. Looked up from germline, CDR1 is MNHEY and CDR2 is SMNVEV (reference sequence).

The chain couples TRBV7-9 to TRBJ1-6; TRBD1 aligns across 7 bases. Germline CDR1 SEHNR, CDR2 FQNEAQ (reference sequence). The CDR3 covers 16 residues. Trimming took 5 bases from V and 2 from J; bases not matched to a gene: 6. The CDR3 DNA reads as TGTGCCAGCAGCGTCGTGCAGGGGGCCTATAATTCACCCCTCCACTTT. Amino acids: CASSVVQGAYNSPLHF.

This rearrangement joins TRBV7-6 to TRBJ2-7, with 10 bases that match TRBD2. Trimming took 2 bases from V and 4 from J; bases not matched to a gene: 14. The CDR3 length is 18 residues. Germline assignment: CDR1 SGHVS and CDR2 FNYEAQ. The CDR3 DNA follows: TGTGCCAGCAGCTTATTGTCTGAGTCTAGCGGGAGAAGTTACGAGCAGTACTTC. Translated, it gives CASSLLSESSGRSYEQYF.

The chain joins TRBV20-1 to TRBJ1-5; TRBD1 aligns across 9 bases. Germline assignment: CDR1 DFQATT and CDR2 SNEGSKA (reference sequence). This CDR3 has 14 amino acids. V shed 6 bases and J 4 bases; nucleotides not matched to a gene: 7. CDR3 loop: CSAGTGRENQPQHF. The CDR3 DNA is TGCAGTGCGGGGACAGGGAGGGAGAATCAGCCCCAGCATTTT.